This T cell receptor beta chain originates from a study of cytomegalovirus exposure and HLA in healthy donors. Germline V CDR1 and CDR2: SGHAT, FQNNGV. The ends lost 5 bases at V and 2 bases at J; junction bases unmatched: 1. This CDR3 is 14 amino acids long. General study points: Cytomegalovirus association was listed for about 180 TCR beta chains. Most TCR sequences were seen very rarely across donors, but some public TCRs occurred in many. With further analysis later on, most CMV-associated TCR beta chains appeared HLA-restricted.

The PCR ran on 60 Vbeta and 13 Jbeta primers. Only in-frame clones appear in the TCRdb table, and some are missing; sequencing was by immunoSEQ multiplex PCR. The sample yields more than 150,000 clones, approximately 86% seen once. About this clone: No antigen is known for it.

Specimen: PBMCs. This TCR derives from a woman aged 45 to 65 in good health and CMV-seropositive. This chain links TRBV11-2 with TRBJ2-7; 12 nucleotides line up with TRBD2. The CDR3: CASSPSGGAYEQYF. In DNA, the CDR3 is TGTGCCAGCAGCCCTAGCGGGGGGGCCTACGAGCAGTACTTC.